Listed here are 10 T cell receptor beta chains from one sample, sequenced in a study of cytomegalovirus exposure and HLA in healthy donors. Sequencing was performed with immunoSEQ multiplex PCR; in TCRdb, only in-frame clones are kept and a portion is missing. The sample consists of 130,000 or so clones, about 88% of them appearing once. Sequenced sample: PBMCs. The receptors were sampled from a woman aged 18-29 years in good health and CMV-seronegative.

This clone has a handful of counts. The chain combines TRBV19 with TRBJ1-5, with D possibly being TRBD1 (6 bases). This CDR3 has 13 amino acids. The V end was cut by 11 bases, the J end by 3 bases, with 14 bases between. Per the germline V gene, CDR1 is LNHDA and CDR2 is SQIVND (reference sequence). The CDR3 region is CASYGGTNQPQHF. The CDR3 region has the DNA TGTGCCTCCTATGGGGGCACCAATCAGCCCCAGCATTTT.

This clone was seen only once. This chain joins TRBV5-6 and TRBJ1-1; a weak D match, TRBD1 (5 bases). This CDR3 comprises 14 residues. Germline CDR1 and CDR2: SGHDT and YYEEEE. V was clipped by 0 bases and J by 4 bases, with 10 bases between them. The CDR3 coding sequence is TGTGCCAGCAGCTTGGACAGGTGGGGCACTGAAGCTTTCTTT. This translates into CASSLDRWGTEAFF.

The chain couples TRBV9 to TRBJ1-2; a weak D match, TRBD1 (6 bases). Trimming pared 0 bases from V and 7 bases from J, leaving 16 bases between. Per germline, CDR1 SGDLS and CDR2 YYNGEE. The CDR3 totals 15 residues. CDR3 nucleotide sequence: TGTGCCAGCAGCGTAGGTCCAGGGGAGTTTTCTGGCTACACCTTC. It specifies CASSVGPGEFSGYTF.

The chain links TRBV9 to TRBJ2-2; possible D gene TRBD1, 5 bases. This CDR3 has 14 amino acids. Trimming cost V 3 bases and J 5 bases, with 11 bases left between them. Germline V gives CDR1 SGDLS, CDR2 YYNGEE. This chain's CDR3 is CASSDPRETGELFF. CDR3 in DNA: TGTGCCAGCAGCGACCCCAGGGAAACCGGGGAGCTGTTTTTT.

CDR3 nucleotides: TGTGCCAGCAGCTCGGGACAGAGTAATGAAAAACTGTTTTTT. It codes for CASSSGQSNEKLFF. This chain uses TRBV5-4 with TRBJ1-4; 7 nucleotides agree with TRBD1. Germline V CDR1 and CDR2: SGHNT, YYREEE (reference sequence). This CDR3 has 14 residues. The J segment lost 4 bases and the V segment lost 3 bases, leaving 3 bases of the junction unmatched.

The genes are TRBV5-1 and TRBJ2-7, with D possibly matching TRBD2 (6 bases). V shed 4 bases and J shed 6 bases, with 20 bases lying between them. Germline CDR1 is SGHRS and CDR2 is YFSETQ. There are 15 residues in the CDR3. DNA for the CDR3: TGCGCCAGCAGCGCGTATAGCGGTACCCCTCTCGAGCAGTACTTC. This sequence encodes CASSAYSGTPLEQYF.

J is TRBJ1-5 and V is TRBV4-2; 7 nucleotides match TRBD1. With V trimmed by 5 bases and J by 3 bases, 10 bases remained unmatched. The germline gives CDR1 LGHNA, CDR2 YNFKEQ. This CDR3 region has 16 residues. CDR3 protein: CASSLDRDSFNQPQHF. CDR3 DNA sequence: TGTGCCAGCAGCTTAGACCGGGACAGCTTCAATCAGCCCCAGCATTTT.

This clone was observed a few times. The V call is TRBV2, the J call TRBJ1-2; weak D call: TRBD1 (6 bases). The CDR3 sequence is 13 residues long. In germline, CDR1 is SNHLY, CDR2 FYNNEI. Trimming removed 7 bases at V and 4 bases at J, with 13 bases between. The DNA for the CDR3 is TGTGCCAGCAACGACTTGGACAGCTATGGCTACACCTTC. Translation: CASNDLDSYGYTF.

V is TRBV5-5 and J is TRBJ2-7; TRBD1 aligns across 8 bases. The V gene's germline CDR1 is SGHKS and CDR2 YYEKEE (reference sequence). CDR3 length: 15 amino acids. The trim removed 4 bases at V and 6 bases at J, leaving 12 bases unmatched. The CDR3: CASSRAQGAGREQYF. CDR3 nucleotide sequence: TGTGCCAGCAGCCGAGCCCAGGGGGCCGGTCGCGAGCAGTACTTC.

The chain employs TRBV12-5 and TRBJ2-1, with D perhaps TRBD2 (5 bases). The germline V and J ends were trimmed by 0 bases and 9 bases, with 15 bases remaining between them. This CDR3 is built from 15 residues. Germline CDR1 is LGHNT and CDR2 is FRNRAP. DNA for the CDR3: TGTGCTAGTGGTTTGGTAGAAGACTCTCGGGGTGAGCAGTTCTTC. Residues: CASGLVEDSRGEQFF.